This T cell receptor (beta chain) was recorded in a study of regulatory T cells in long-lasting Graves disease. In its sample, this clonotype was seen a few times. Construction of the TCR beta libraries employed iRepertoire HTBI primers in conjunction with Arm-PCR of CDR3 regions. Using its own MiXCR run on the multiplex PCR reads, TCRdb lists one record per CDR3 protein. Of some 500,000 distinct CDR3 sequences detected, roughly 12% appear once; the ten largest clones hold roughly a tenth. As to time point: newly diagnosed GD, antithyroid drugs for less than 3 months. RNA isolated from PBMCs was used to make the TCR library. Trimming removed 0 bases from V and 5 bases from J; junction bases left unmatched: 7. The CDR3 is 14 residues long. Germline values: CDR1 GTSNPN, CDR2 SVGIG (reference sequence). The data were also submitted as part of a second study, on T cells in Graves' hyperthyroidism and ophthalmopathy.

The source is a man aged 30 to 39 with Graves disease. The sequencing here drew on peripheral blood mononuclear cells (PBMCs), taken at new diagnosis, from a patient treated with antithyroid drugs. The chain combines TRBV30 with TRBJ2-7; 7 positions agree with TRBD2. CDR3 sequence (DNA): TGTGCCTGGAGTGTACTTGCGGGAGCGGACGAGCAGTACTTC. Amino acids: CAWSVLAGADEQYF.